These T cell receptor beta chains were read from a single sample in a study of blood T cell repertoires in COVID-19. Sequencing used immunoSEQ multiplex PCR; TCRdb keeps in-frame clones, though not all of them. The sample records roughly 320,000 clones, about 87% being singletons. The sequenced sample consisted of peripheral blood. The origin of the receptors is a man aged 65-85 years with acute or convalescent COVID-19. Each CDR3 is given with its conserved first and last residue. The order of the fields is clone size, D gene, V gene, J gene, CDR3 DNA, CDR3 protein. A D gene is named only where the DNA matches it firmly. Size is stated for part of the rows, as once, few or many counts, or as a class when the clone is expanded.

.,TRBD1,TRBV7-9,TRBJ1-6,TGTGCCAGCAGCCTGGGACAGAATTCACCCCTCCACTTT,CASSLGQNSPLHF
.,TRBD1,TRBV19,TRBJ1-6,TGTGCCAGTAGAACAGACAGGGCCCTTTTTTCACCCCTCCACTTT,CASRTDRALFSPLHF
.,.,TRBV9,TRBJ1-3,TGTGCCAGCAGCGTTAGTCATTTCAGGTCCCCCTCTGGAAACACCATATATTTT,CASSVSHFRSPSGNTIYF
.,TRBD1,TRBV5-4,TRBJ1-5,TGTGCCAGCAGCTCGGACAGGGCAAGTCAGCCCCAGCATTTT,CASSSDRASQPQHF
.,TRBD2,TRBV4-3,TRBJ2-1,TGCGCCAGCAGCCAAGATGTACCGCGGGGACTAGCGGGAGTATTCACCTACAATGAGCAGTTCTTC,CASSQDVPRGLAGVFTYNEQFF
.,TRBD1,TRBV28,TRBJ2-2,TGTGCCAGCAGTCCACCTTTCATGATGACAGGGCTGGGGGAGCTGTTTTTT,CASSPPFMMTGLGELFF
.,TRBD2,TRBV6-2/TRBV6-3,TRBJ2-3,TGTGCCAGCAGTATAGCGGGAGTGGCAGATACGCAGTATTTT,CASSIAGVADTQYF
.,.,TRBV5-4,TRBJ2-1,TGTGCCAGCTCCACCCTAACGACTTACAATGAGCAGTTCTTC,CASSTLTTYNEQFF
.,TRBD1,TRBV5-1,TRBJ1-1,TGCGCCAGCAGGGCGAACTCAGGGGGCGCAGACACTGAAGCTTTCTTT,CASRANSGGADTEAFF
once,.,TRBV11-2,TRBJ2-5,TGTGCCAGCAGCTTAGTCTCGGGGGTCGTTCGTCAAGAGACCCAGTACTTC,CASSLVSGVVRQETQYF
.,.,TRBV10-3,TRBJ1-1,TGTGCCATCAGTGAGCGGGACACCACAAACACTGAAGCTTTCTTT,CAISERDTTNTEAFF
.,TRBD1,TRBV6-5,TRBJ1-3,TGTGCCTCCAGGACAGGGGGAATTGGAAACACCATATATTTT,CASRTGGIGNTIYF
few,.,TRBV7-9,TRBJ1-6,TGTGCCAGCAGCCCCCGGGACTCTTATAATTCACCCCTCCACTTT,CASSPRDSYNSPLHF
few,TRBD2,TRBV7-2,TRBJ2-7,TGTGCCAGCAGCGTCACTAGCGGCCCTTACGAGCAGTACTTC,CASSVTSGPYEQYF
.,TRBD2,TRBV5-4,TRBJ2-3,TGTGCCAGCAGCTACACTAGCGACTTCACAGATACGCAGTATTTT,CASSYTSDFTDTQYF
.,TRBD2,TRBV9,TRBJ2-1,TGTGCCAGCAGCACCCTCGGGACTAGTTTATATGAGCAGTTCTTC,CASSTLGTSLYEQFF
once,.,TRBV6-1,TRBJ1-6,TGTGCCAGCAGTGAGCGGGAGGCCCGCTATAATTCACCCCTCCACTTT,CASSEREARYNSPLHF
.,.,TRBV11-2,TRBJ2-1,TGTGCCAGCAGCGTAATTTCCCGGGGGACCTCCTACAATGAGCAGTTCTTC,CASSVISRGTSYNEQFF
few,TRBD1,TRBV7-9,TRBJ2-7,TGTGCCAGCAGCTTAGAGGGGACAGGGTACTACGAGCAGTACTTC,CASSLEGTGYYEQYF
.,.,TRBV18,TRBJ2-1,TGTGCCAGCTCACCACAAGAGAGCTCCTACAATGAGCAGTTCTTC,CASSPQESSYNEQFF
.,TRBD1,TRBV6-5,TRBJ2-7,TGTGCCAGCAGTCAGACAGGGCCTCGGGGCGAGCAGTACTTC,CASSQTGPRGEQYF
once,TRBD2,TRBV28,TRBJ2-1,TGTGCCAGCAGTTCGGGCGGGGGGACGTGGAATGAGCAGTTCTTC,CASSSGGGTWNEQFF
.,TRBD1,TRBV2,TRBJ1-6,TGTGCCAGCAGTGTCGACAGGGCGAATTCACCCCTCCACTTT,CASSVDRANSPLHF
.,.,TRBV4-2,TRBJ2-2,TGTGCCAGCAGCCAAGAGAGGGCCATCCTCAACACCGGGGAGCTGTTTTTT,CASSQERAILNTGELFF
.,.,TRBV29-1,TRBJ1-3,TGCAGCGTTGAGTCAGGGGACGGAAACACCATATATTTT,CSVESGDGNTIYF
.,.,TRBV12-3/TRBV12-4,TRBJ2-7,TGTGCCAGCGGCCGGGCGGGGCAGGTCGAGCAGTACTTC,CASGRAGQVEQYF
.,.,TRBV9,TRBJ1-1,TGTGCCAGCAGCCTAGGCGGCGTGAACACTGAAGCTTTCTTT,CASSLGGVNTEAFF
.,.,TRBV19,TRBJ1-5,TGTGCCAGTAAGGGCGGACAGAGCAATCAGCCCCAGCATTTT,CASKGGQSNQPQHF
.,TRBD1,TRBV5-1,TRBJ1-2,TGCGCCAGCAGCTCAACCCCGGGACAGGGGTTTATAGATGGCTACACCTTC,CASSSTPGQGFIDGYTF
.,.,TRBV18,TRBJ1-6,TGTGCCAGCTCACCAGCTGCAGGGTCGGATTCACCCCTCCACTTT,CASSPAAGSDSPLHF
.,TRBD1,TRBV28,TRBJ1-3,TGTGCCAGCAGTCTGCCGGGACAGGGGTCTACCACCATATATTTT,CASSLPGQGSTTIYF
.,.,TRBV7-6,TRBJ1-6,TGTGCCAGCAGCTTGCAAGATGGCGGGATGGGGTCACCCCTCCACTTT,CASSLQDGGMGSPLHF
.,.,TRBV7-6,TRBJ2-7,TGTGCCAGCAGCCCCGGGTGGCAATCCTACGAGCAGTACTTC,CASSPGWQSYEQYF
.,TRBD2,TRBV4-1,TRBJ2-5,TGCGCCAGCAGCCAAGATATGCGGGGGGCCCAAGAGACCCAGTACTTC,CASSQDMRGAQETQYF
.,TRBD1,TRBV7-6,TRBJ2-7,TGTGCCAGCAGCCCAGGGACAGGGCCCTACGAGCAGTACTTC,CASSPGTGPYEQYF
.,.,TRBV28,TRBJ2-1,TGTGCCAGCAGTTTACCTGGACTGGTCCAGTTCTTC,CASSLPGLVQFF
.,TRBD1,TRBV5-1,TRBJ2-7,TGCGCCAGCGGGTCAGGGACAGTCACCTACGAGCAGTACTTC,CASGSGTVTYEQYF
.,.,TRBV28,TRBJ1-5,TGTGCCAGCAGTTTATCCTCCATAGGAGAACAGCCCCAGCATTTT,CASSLSSIGEQPQHF
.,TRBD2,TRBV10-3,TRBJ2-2,TGTGCCATCAGTATAAACGGGAGGGCCGCCGGGGAGCTGTTTTTT,CAISINGRAAGELFF
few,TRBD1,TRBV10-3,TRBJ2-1,TGTGCCATCAGTGACGGGACAGGGGATAATGAGCAGTTCTTC,CAISDGTGDNEQFF
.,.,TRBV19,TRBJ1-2,TGTGCCAGTAGTATAGTAGGGGTCGGCTATGGCTACACCTTC,CASSIVGVGYGYTF
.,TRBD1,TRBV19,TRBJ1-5,TGTGCCAGTAGAACCGAACAGGGGATTTACAATCAGCCCCAGCATTTT,CASRTEQGIYNQPQHF
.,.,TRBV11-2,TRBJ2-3,TGTGCCAGCAGCTCAACAAATCCAGATACGCAGTATTTT,CASSSTNPDTQYF